This T cell receptor beta chain was sequenced for a study of blood T cell repertoires in COVID-19. For the study at large: Whether acute or convalescent, the COVID-19 samples came from the United States, Italy and Spain.

The repertoire was sequenced with immunoSEQ multiplex PCR; TCRdb's copy has only in-frame clones and lacks some. The table has about 260,000 clones, approximately 90% seen once. The germline gives CDR1 KGHSH, CDR2 LQKENI. The CDR3 totals 14 residues. V lost 6 bases to trimming and J lost 6 bases; unmatched junction nucleotides: 7. The receptor was derived from a woman between 40 and 55 years old with acute or convalescent COVID-19. Sequencing used peripheral blood. The V gene is TRBV18, the J gene TRBJ1-5; the match to TRBD1 covers 8 bases. Written as DNA, the CDR3 is TGTGCCAGCTCCCCGGCACAGGGGGGTCAGCCCCAGCATTTT. The encoded protein is CASSPAQGGQPQHF.